These 32 T cell receptor beta chains were sequenced from one sample in a study of T cell responses to AZD1222 COVID-19 vaccine. The assay was immunoSEQ multiplex PCR, and TCRdb's table has in-frame clones only and misses some. The data hold 100,000 to 150,000 clones, with about 89% observed a single time. The sequenced sample was peripheral blood, obtained on day 0 of AZD1222 vaccination. Receptors originate from an adult in good health.

The gene calls are TRBV4-2 and TRBJ2-2, with D maybe TRBD2 (5 bases). The V gene's germline CDR1 is LGHNA and CDR2 YNFKEQ. The CDR3 consists of 16 residues. Trimming pared 0 bases from V and 4 bases from J, leaving 12 bases between. The CDR3 DNA sequence: TGTGCCAGCAGCCAAGATCTCGGGGTATCCACCGGGGAGCTGTTTTTT. This translates into CASSQDLGVSTGELFF.

The chain recombines TRBV28 with TRBJ2-2; no definite D call. This CDR3 is 12 amino acids long. In germline, CDR1 is MDHEN, CDR2 SYDVKM. The V gene lost 4 bases and the J gene lost 3 bases, with 3 bases spanning the gap. The CDR3 DNA reads TGTGCCAGCAGTTCGGACACCGGGGAGCTGTTTTTT. This translates into CASSSDTGELFF.

The chain couples TRBV5-1 to TRBJ1-3, with 9 bases fitting TRBD1. The CDR3 totals 14 residues. Per the germline V gene, CDR1 is SGHRS and CDR2 is YFSETQ. V was pared by 4 bases and J by 8 bases, with 7 bases of the junction left unmatched. The CDR3, as DNA: TGCGCCAGCAGCCCCGGGACAGGGCAAGACACCATATATTTT. It codes for CASSPGTGQDTIYF.

Only one count was recorded for this clone. The V gene is TRBV6-5, the J gene TRBJ2-7, with TRBD2 matching over 11 bases. Per germline, CDR1 MNHEY and CDR2 SVGAGI. The CDR3 consists of 15 residues. With V trimmed by 6 bases and J by 5 bases, 9 bases remained unmatched. The CDR3 region is CASRDQLAGVHEQYF. In DNA form, the CDR3 reads TGTGCCAGCAGGGATCAACTAGCGGGAGTCCACGAGCAGTACTTC.

This clone was seen once. The J gene is TRBJ2-7, the V gene TRBV7-9, with a possible D match to TRBD2 (6 bases). The CDR3 is 13 residues long. From germline, CDR1 is SEHNR and CDR2 FQNEAQ (reference sequence). V shed 3 bases and J shed 5 bases, with 11 bases lying between them. In DNA form, the CDR3 reads TGTGCCAGCAGCTTGGGGGGTGAAGACGAGCAGTACTTC. Translation gives CASSLGGEDEQYF.

This chain joins TRBV28 and TRBJ1-2; perhaps TRBD1 as D (5 bases). The CDR3 contains 12 residues. Germline CDR1 reads MDHEN; CDR2 reads SYDVKM. V gave up 6 bases and J gave up 8 bases, with 13 bases separating them. CDR3 sequence: CASSWAGTGYTF. The CDR3 DNA reads TGTGCCAGCAGCTGGGCAGGGACGGGCTACACCTTC.

The chain links TRBV28 to TRBJ1-2, with TRBD1 matching over 10 bases. This CDR3 has 17 residues. In germline, CDR1 is MDHEN, CDR2 SYDVKM. J lost 4 bases, V lost 8 bases, and 16 bases had no gene match. CDR3 sequence (DNA): TGTGCCAGCGAGGCGCCGGGACAGGGGTTTAACCTCTATGGCTACACCTTC. This codes for CASEAPGQGFNLYGYTF.

V is TRBV4-2 and J is TRBJ1-2, with D tentatively TRBD1 (5 bases). CDR3 length equals 13 residues. The germline V gene has CDR1 LGHNA and CDR2 YNFKEQ. Trimming took off 5 bases at V and 7 bases at J, with 14 bases between the two ends. CDR3 protein: CASSTGGTGGYTF. The CDR3 DNA is TGTGCCAGCAGCACCGGGGGAACCGGTGGCTACACCTTC.

This clone has a single count. The chain links TRBV9 to TRBJ2-1; 11 nucleotides line up with TRBD2. The CDR3 length is 15 residues. Germline V gene lookup returns CDR1 SGDLS and CDR2 YYNGEE. V was clipped by 3 bases and J by 5 bases; unmatched bases: 4. Written as DNA, the CDR3 is TGTGCCAGCAGCGCGACTAGCGGGAAGAACAATGAGCAGTTCTTC. Its translation is CASSATSGKNNEQFF. Full variable domain (outside the CDR3, taken from reference TRBV9 and TRBJ2-1): DSGVTQTPKHLITATGQRVTLRCSPRSGDLSVYWYQQSLDQGLQFLIQYYNGEERAKGNILERFSAQQFPDLHSELNLSSLELGDSALYFCASSATSGKNNEQFFGPGTRLTVL.

The genes are TRBV9 and TRBJ2-1, with D unclear. The CDR3 runs to 11 residues. The ends were cut back, 3 bases at V and 5 bases at J, with 3 bases in the middle. The V gene's germline CDR1 is SGDLS and CDR2 YYNGEE. The CDR3 DNA follows: TGTGCCAGCAGCGGTAACAATGAGCAGTTCTTC. Amino acids: CASSGNNEQFF.

This rearrangement joins TRBV5-1 to TRBJ1-2; the match to TRBD1 covers 7 bases. The junction had 10 bases not matched to a gene; V was cut back by 4 bases and J by 4 bases. The CDR3 spans 15 residues. Germline assignment: CDR1 SGHRS and CDR2 YFSETQ. The chain's CDR3 is CASSAQTGFVYGYTF. The CDR3 bases are TGCGCCAGCAGCGCTCAGACAGGGTTCGTCTATGGCTACACCTTC.

The rearrangement links TRBV10-3 to TRBJ2-1; the D gene is possibly TRBD2 (6 bases). Trimming cost V 4 bases and J 6 bases, with 13 bases left between them. CDR1 and CDR2 from the germline V gene are ENHRY and SYGVKD. This CDR3 spans 14 amino acids. The CDR3 is CAISVGGLSNEQFF. In DNA, the CDR3 is TGTGCCATCAGTGTCGGGGGTCTCAGCAATGAGCAGTTCTTC.

V usage is TRBV18 and J usage is TRBJ2-7; 11 positions match TRBD2. V shed 0 bases, J shed 2 bases, and the junction held 3 bases outside the gene matches. CDR3 length equals 16 residues. Germline V lookup: CDR1 KGHSH, CDR2 LQKENI. The CDR3 is CASSPPGTSGTYEQYF. CDR3 coding DNA: TGTGCCAGCTCACCACCCGGGACTAGCGGAACCTACGAGCAGTACTTC.

About this clone itself: Distinct nucleotide sequences in the sample also encode this CDR3. The chain has TRBV19 and TRBJ1-1; 7 bases are shared with TRBD1. Germline CDR1 is LNHDA and CDR2 is SQIVND (reference sequence). The CDR3 has 13 amino acids. Trimming cost V 6 bases and J 2 bases; bases outside gene matches: 3. In DNA, the CDR3 is TGTGCCAGTAGGGTAGGGGGCAACACTGAAGCTTTCTTT. Translating it yields CASRVGGNTEAFF.

This clone was recorded once. The chain uses TRBV27 and TRBJ1-4; TRBD1 might be the D (5 bases). The V gene lost 4 bases and the J gene lost 5 bases, with 11 bases spanning the gap. The CDR3 extends over 14 amino acids. Germline-derived CDR1 and CDR2 are MNHEY and SMNVEV (reference sequence). The CDR3 loop is CASSYQGLNEKLFF. The CDR3 nucleotides are TGTGCCAGCAGTTACCAGGGCTTAAATGAAAAACTGTTTTTT.

This clone appeared a single time. The CDR3 DNA reads TGCGCCAGAGGGGGTAATGACAATGAGCAGTTCTTC. Protein product: CARGGNDNEQFF. The chain uses TRBV5-1 and TRBJ2-1; perhaps TRBD1 as D (6 bases). This CDR3 comprises 12 residues. Germline loops: CDR1 SGHRS, CDR2 YFSETQ. Trimming removed 8 bases at V and 5 bases at J, with 11 bases between.

This chain joins TRBV6-1 and TRBJ1-5, with D perhaps matching TRBD1 (5 bases). In germline, CDR1 is MNHNS, CDR2 SASEGT. V was pared by 4 bases and J by 3 bases, with 16 bases between. CDR3 size: 16 residues. The CDR3 reads CASSVTGTANNQPQHF. The CDR3 region has the DNA TGTGCCAGCAGTGTGACCGGGACCGCTAACAATCAGCCCCAGCATTTT.

The chain links TRBV5-1 to TRBJ2-3, with D possibly matching TRBD1 (5 bases). Trimming took off 0 bases at V and 2 bases at J, with 7 bases between the two ends. The CDR3 is 14 residues long. Germline loops: CDR1 SGHRS, CDR2 YFSETQ. For the CDR3, the DNA is TGCGCCAGCAGCTTGGCGGACAACACAGATACGCAGTATTTT. Translation gives CASSLADNTDTQYF.

The V gene is TRBV4-2, the J gene TRBJ1-3; maybe TRBD1 (6 bases). Trimming shortened V by 8 bases and J by 4 bases, and 15 bases separated the two germline ends. Germline V CDR1 and CDR2: LGHNA, YNFKEQ. This CDR3 has 14 amino acids. CDR3 DNA sequence: TGTGCCAGCTCCCCGGGGGGGGCCGGAAACACCATATATTTT. Its translation: CASSPGGAGNTIYF.

The chain uses TRBV29-1 and TRBJ2-1, with D perhaps being TRBD1 or TRBD2 (5 bases each). This CDR3 spans 12 amino acids. Germline assignment: CDR1 SQVTM and CDR2 ANQGSEA. V shed 3 bases and J shed 8 bases, with 11 bases lying between them. CDR3 protein: CSVEVLGDEQFF. DNA of the CDR3: TGCAGCGTTGAGGTGTTGGGGGATGAGCAGTTCTTC.

CDR3 coding DNA: TGTGCCAGCAGCCCTTACAAGGGGGGGGCCTACGAGCAGTACTTC. It is translated as CASSPYKGGAYEQYF. The chain is built from TRBV3-1 (or the pseudogene TRBV3-2) and TRBJ2-7; possible D gene TRBD2, 7 bases. The CDR3 spans 15 residues. Trimming removed 4 bases at V and 2 bases at J, with 15 bases between. Germline V CDR1 and CDR2: LGHDT, YNNKEL (reference sequence).

The V and J genes are TRBV30 and TRBJ2-5; 10 bases map to TRBD2. Germline values: CDR1 GTSNPN, CDR2 SVGIG (reference sequence). The CDR3 sequence is 14 residues long. The V and J ends lost 5 bases and 3 bases, in that order; junction bases with no gene match: 6. The CDR3: CAWGSGRREETQYF. The CDR3, as DNA: TGTGCCTGGGGTAGCGGGAGGAGGGAAGAGACCCAGTACTTC.

The chain carries TRBV19 and TRBJ2-2; TRBD1 matches 11 bases. Germline lookup yields CDR1 LNHDA and CDR2 SQIVND (reference sequence). The CDR3 covers 14 residues. The junction had 2 bases not matched to a gene; V was cut back by 5 bases and J by 6 bases. CDR3 region: CASSAGQGAGELFF. CDR3 nucleotide sequence: TGTGCCAGTAGTGCGGGACAGGGGGCCGGGGAGCTGTTTTTT.

The J gene is TRBJ2-1, the V gene TRBV9; D perhaps matches TRBD2 (6 bases). Germline CDR1 and CDR2: SGDLS and YYNGEE. The CDR3 is made up of 14 amino acids. Trimming stripped 6 bases from V and 6 bases from J, with 16 bases between. CDR3 sequence reads: CASKPHSGANEQFF. The CDR3 nucleotides read TGTGCCAGCAAGCCCCACTCGGGAGCCAATGAGCAGTTCTTC.

This chain joins TRBV9 and TRBJ2-7; TRBD1 agrees at 12 bases. Unmatched junction bases numbered 8, after V lost 4 bases and J lost 3 bases. The CDR3 spans 16 residues. Per the germline V gene, CDR1 is SGDLS and CDR2 is YYNGEE. CDR3 amino acids: CASSPGTGGVGYEQYF. CDR3 in DNA: TGTGCCAGCAGCCCCGGGACAGGGGGCGTGGGCTACGAGCAGTACTTC.

The V gene is TRBV10-2, the J gene TRBJ1-5; D gene unclear. This CDR3 is 14 amino acids long. The germline V and J ends were trimmed by 4 bases and 4 bases, with 11 bases remaining between them. The germline gives CDR1 WSHSY, CDR2 SAAADI. Here the CDR3 DNA reads TGCGCCAGCAGTGGATTGGACGGGAATCAGCCCCAGCATTTT. This codes for CASSGLDGNQPQHF.

J is TRBJ1-2 and V is TRBV7-8, with unresolved D. Germline CDR1 and CDR2: SGHVS and FQNEAQ. Trimming left V 5 bases short and J 6 bases short, with 10 bases between. CDR3 length: 12 residues. The CDR3 coding sequence is TGTGCCAGCAGCCTCAGCTCGCATGGCTACACCTTC. Protein product: CASSLSSHGYTF.

V gene TRBV3-1 (or the pseudogene TRBV3-2) combines with J gene TRBJ2-3; D unclear. The V end was cut by 4 bases, the J end by 4 bases, with 6 bases between. The CDR3 consists of 12 residues. Germline lookup yields CDR1 LGHDT and CDR2 YNNKEL (reference sequence). The CDR3 loop reads CASSLHADTQYF. The CDR3 nucleotides are TGTGCCAGCAGCCTCCATGCAGATACGCAGTATTTT.

This clone was seen a single time. The CDR3 DNA reads as TGTGCCAGCACCCATCTTGGCAATCAGCCCCAGCATTTT. Translated: CASTHLGNQPQHF. This chain joins TRBV7-2 and TRBJ1-5; D call uncertain. Per germline, CDR1 SGHTA and CDR2 FQGNSA. CDR3 length: 13 residues. V shed 7 bases and J shed 2 bases, with 9 bases lying between them.

V is TRBV28 and J is TRBJ2-7, with D possibly matching TRBD2 (5 bases). CDR3 length equals 12 residues. Germline CDR1 is MDHEN and CDR2 is SYDVKM. The V end lost 7 bases, the J end lost 1 base, and 8 bases lay between the germline ends. DNA of the CDR3: TGTGCCAGCATGAGGGATTCCTACGAGCAGTACTTC. This gives the protein CASMRDSYEQYF. Drawing the rest from reference TRBV28 and TRBJ2-7, the complete variable domain is DVKVTQSSRYLVKRTGEKVFLECVQDMDHENMFWYRQDPGLGLRLIYFSYDVKMKEKGDIPEGYSVSREKKERFSLILESASTNQTSMYLCASMRDSYEQYFGPGTRLTVT.

The V and J genes are TRBV20-1 and TRBJ2-1; D is undetermined. This CDR3 is built from 10 residues. Germline V gene sequence: CDR1 DFQATT, CDR2 SNEGSKA (reference sequence). The germline V and J ends were trimmed by 7 bases and 2 bases, with 3 bases remaining between them. CDR3 loop: CSGTYNEQFF. In nucleotides, the CDR3 is TGCAGTGGAACCTACAATGAGCAGTTCTTC.

The chain employs TRBV28 and TRBJ1-1; no reliable D call. V lost 6 bases to trimming and J lost 3 bases, with 11 bases between them. The CDR3 totals 13 residues. Germline values: CDR1 MDHEN, CDR2 SYDVKM. This CDR3 reads CASSPGVYTEAFF. For the CDR3, the DNA is TGTGCCAGCAGCCCCGGAGTCTACACTGAAGCTTTCTTT.